Detailed here is one T cell receptor beta chain. The CDR3 covers 13 residues. V was pared by 3 bases and J by 8 bases, with 4 bases of the junction left unmatched. CDR1 SGHAT and CDR2 FQNNGV come from the germline V gene. This sample stems from a study of T cells in tuberculosis. Study-wide points: Low-affinity CD1B-GMM tetramer-binding T cells may have been missed.

After thawing and overnight rest, PBMC were stained with GMM-loaded CD1B tetramer, viability dye and anti-CD3 for sorting. The CD1B tetramers carried C32 glucose monomycolate purified from Rhodococcus equi. Tetramer-negative cells, about 94,000 per donor, were also sorted. TCR-alpha and TCR-beta chains were sequenced unpaired. TCRdb's copy holds only in-frame clones and misses some; the assay was immunoSEQ multiplex PCR. The profile covers 60,000 or so clones, with approximately 81% appearing a single time and over 10% taken by the ten largest. The receptor comes from an adult woman with latent tuberculosis. The rearrangement joins TRBV11-2 to TRBJ2-1, with TRBD2 matching 7 bases. Sequenced input: CD1b-GMM tetramer-negative cells sorted from PBMCs. CDR3 coding DNA: TGTGCCAGCAGCTTGAGCGCGGGGGATGAGCAGTTCTTC. It specifies CASSLSAGDEQFF.